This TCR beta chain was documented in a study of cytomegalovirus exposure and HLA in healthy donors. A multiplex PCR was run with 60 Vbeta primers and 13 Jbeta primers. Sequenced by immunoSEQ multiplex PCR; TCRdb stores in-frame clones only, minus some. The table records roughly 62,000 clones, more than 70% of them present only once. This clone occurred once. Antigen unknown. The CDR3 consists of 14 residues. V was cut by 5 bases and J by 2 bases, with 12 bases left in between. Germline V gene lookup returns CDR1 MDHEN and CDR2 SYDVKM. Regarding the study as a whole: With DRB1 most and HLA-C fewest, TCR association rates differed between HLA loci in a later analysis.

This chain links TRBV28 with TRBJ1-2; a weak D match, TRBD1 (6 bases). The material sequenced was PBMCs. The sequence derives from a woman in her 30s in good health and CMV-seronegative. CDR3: CASSPRDNNYGYTF. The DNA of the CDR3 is TGTGCCAGCAGTCCCCGGGACAACAACTATGGCTACACCTTC.